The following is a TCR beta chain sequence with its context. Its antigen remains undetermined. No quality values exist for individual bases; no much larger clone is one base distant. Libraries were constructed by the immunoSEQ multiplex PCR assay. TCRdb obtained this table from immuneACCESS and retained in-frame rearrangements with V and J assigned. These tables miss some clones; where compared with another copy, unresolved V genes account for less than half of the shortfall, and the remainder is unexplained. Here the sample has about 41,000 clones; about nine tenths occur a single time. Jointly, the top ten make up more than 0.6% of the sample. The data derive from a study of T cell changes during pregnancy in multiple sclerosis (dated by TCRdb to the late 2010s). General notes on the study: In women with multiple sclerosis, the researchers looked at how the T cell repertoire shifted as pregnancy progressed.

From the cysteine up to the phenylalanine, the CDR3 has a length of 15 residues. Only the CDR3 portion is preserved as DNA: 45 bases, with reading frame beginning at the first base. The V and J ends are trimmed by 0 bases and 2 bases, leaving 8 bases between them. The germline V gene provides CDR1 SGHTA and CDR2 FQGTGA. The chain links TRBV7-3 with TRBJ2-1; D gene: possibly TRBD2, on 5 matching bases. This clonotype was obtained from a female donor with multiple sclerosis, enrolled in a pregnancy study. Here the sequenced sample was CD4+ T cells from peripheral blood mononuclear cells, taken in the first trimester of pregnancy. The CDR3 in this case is CASSLTSVAYNEQFF. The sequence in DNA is TGTGCCAGCAGCTTAACTAGCGTTGCCTACAATGAGCAGTTCTTC.